This T cell receptor (beta chain) is from a study of blood T cell repertoires in COVID-19. As for the study in general: Nucleic acid was either cDNA or gDNA, and it came from T cells, B-cell-depleted T cells, or PBMCs.

Participants came from roughly 25 US areas, aged about 18 to 90 years. Self-reported history from a screening survey and questionnaire set each donor's cohort. The CDR3 length is 15 residues. The V gene end was trimmed by 3 bases and the J gene end by 4 bases; junction bases not matched to a gene: 4. Germline V gene lookup returns CDR1 SGHAT and CDR2 FQNNGV. As handled by the study authors: It was from reference gene primer amplification that nucleated cell counts were estimated. Generated by immunoSEQ multiplex PCR, the TCRdb table keeps only in-frame clones and is missing some. The V and J calls and the clone size are those of that table, but D and trimming were determined from the DNA. The table lists about 210,000 clones, about nine tenths of them singletons.

The sequencing sample was made of PBMCs or T cells enriched from blood (not recorded which). The chain uses TRBV11-2 and TRBJ2-2; 8 nucleotides line up with TRBD2. The sequence derives from a man younger than 30 with acute COVID-19. The CDR3 loop is CASSFGLAGTGELFF. CDR3 in DNA: TGTGCCAGCAGCTTTGGGCTAGCGGGCACCGGGGAGCTGTTTTTT.